This T cell receptor (beta chain) was identified during a study of T cell repertoires in cytomegalovirus infection. Study information: Indications of both CMV infection and matching HLA type were provided by public TCR beta signatures. The study, taken as a whole, reports: Summed frequency of public TCR beta families distinguished CMV carriers with the relevant HLA. HLA-C-restricted CMV-specific TCR beta clonotypes prevailed in the ex vivo response.

V lost 3 bases and J lost 3; bases outside the gene matches: 4. Germline V CDR1 and CDR2: SNHLY, FYNNEI. The CDR3 runs to 14 residues. The sample holds many counts of this clonotype. Its antigen remains unknown. TCRdb recomputed calls from the reads with MiXCR, one row per CDR3 protein. The sample yields 210,000 or so distinct CDR3 sequences, 6% to 8% seen once. The origin of this receptor is a human donor in good health (CMV status not recorded). Some clones in this sample may be carry-over from other donors' samples. Sequencing used PBMCs. The chain joins TRBV2 to TRBJ2-7, with 8 positions matching TRBD1. CDR3: CASSDSTGGYEQYF. The CDR3 DNA sequence: TGTGCCAGCAGTGACAGTACAGGGGGCTACGAGCAGTACTTC.